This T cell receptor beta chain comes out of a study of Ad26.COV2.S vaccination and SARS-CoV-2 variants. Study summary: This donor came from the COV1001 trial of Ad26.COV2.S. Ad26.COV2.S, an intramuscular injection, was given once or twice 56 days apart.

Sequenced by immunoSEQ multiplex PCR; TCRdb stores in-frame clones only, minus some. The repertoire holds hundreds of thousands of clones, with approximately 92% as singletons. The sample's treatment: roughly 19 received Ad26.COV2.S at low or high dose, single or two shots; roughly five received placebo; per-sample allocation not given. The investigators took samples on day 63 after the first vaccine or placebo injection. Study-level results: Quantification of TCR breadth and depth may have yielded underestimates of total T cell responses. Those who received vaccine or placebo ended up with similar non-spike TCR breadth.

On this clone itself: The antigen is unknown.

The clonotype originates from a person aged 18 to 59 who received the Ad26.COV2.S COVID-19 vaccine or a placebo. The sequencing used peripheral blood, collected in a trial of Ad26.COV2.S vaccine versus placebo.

CDR3 protein: CASSHRLGSLSYNEQFF. DNA of the CDR3: TGTGCCAGCAGCCACCGCCTAGGATCCCTCTCGTACAATGAGCAGTTCTTC. The chain is built from TRBV14 and TRBJ2-1; D unclear. The CDR3 contains 17 residues. V shed 3 bases and J shed 4 bases, with 19 bases lying between them. Per germline, CDR1 SGHDN and CDR2 FVKESK.